The 9 T cell receptor beta chains below were found in one sample sequenced in a study of blood T cell repertoires in COVID-19. Sequencing used immunoSEQ multiplex PCR; TCRdb keeps in-frame clones, though not all of them. The repertoire includes roughly 100,000 clones, approximately 82% of them detected once, and under 11% sits in the top ten. Sequenced material: peripheral blood. Receptor source: a man in his 70s with acute or convalescent COVID-19.

The chain carries TRBV30 and TRBJ1-5; TRBD1 matches 9 bases. Per the germline V gene, CDR1 is GTSNPN and CDR2 is SVGIG (reference sequence). The CDR3 consists of 14 residues. With 2 bases clipped from V and 5 bases from J, the junction kept 4 bases outside the gene matches. The CDR3 nucleotides read TGTGCCTGGAGTCAGGGACAGGGATATCAGCCCCAGCATTTT. As protein: CAWSQGQGYQPQHF. Complete variable domain (other parts from reference TRBV30 and TRBJ1-5): SQTIHQWPATLVQPVGSPLSLECTVEGTSNPNLYWYRQAAGRGLQLLFYSVGIGQISSEVPQNLSASRPQDRQFILSSKKLLLSDSGFYLCAWSQGQGYQPQHFGDGTRLSIL.

The gene calls are TRBV6-4 and TRBJ1-1; D not resolved. The CDR3 has 13 amino acids. Trimming pared 2 bases from V and 1 base from J, leaving 5 bases between. Looked up from germline, CDR1 is MRHNA and CDR2 is SNTAGT. The CDR3 here is CASSDSGNTEAFF. CDR3 coding DNA: TGTGCCAGCAGTGACAGCGGGAACACTGAAGCTTTCTTT.

This clone was seen once. The chain joins TRBV6-5 to TRBJ1-2, with TRBD1 matching over 7 bases. The length of the CDR3 is 15 residues. The V and J ends lost 7 bases and 6 bases, in that order; junction bases with no gene match: 14. In germline, CDR1 is MNHEY, CDR2 SVGAGI. This CDR3 reads CASNLGPGGFDGYTF. The CDR3 DNA is TGTGCCAGCAACCTCGGGCCAGGGGGTTTTGATGGCTACACCTTC.

This clone has only a few counts. This chain connects TRBV6-2 or TRBV6-3 to TRBJ2-7; 8 bases are a match to TRBD1. The CDR3 is 14 amino acids. Germline V gene sequence: CDR1 MNHEY, CDR2 SVGEGT. J lost 1 base, V lost 6 bases, and 5 bases had no gene match. The CDR3 sequence: CASRYQGASYEQYF. CDR3 in DNA: TGTGCCAGCAGGTACCAGGGGGCATCCTACGAGCAGTACTTC.

This clone showed up just a few times. The chain couples TRBV28 to TRBJ1-5, with D unresolved. Trimming took off 5 bases at V and 3 bases at J, with 14 bases between the two ends. The CDR3 extends over 15 amino acids. CDR1 MDHEN and CDR2 SYDVKM come from the germline V gene. The CDR3 nucleotides read TGTGCCAGCAGTCTAAGTCGTCTACCCAATCAGCCCCAGCATTTT. Encoded protein: CASSLSRLPNQPQHF.

This chain connects TRBV5-4 to TRBJ2-1; D possibly corresponds to TRBD1 (6 bases). Trimming cost V 4 bases and J 4 bases, with 18 bases left between them. The CDR3 spans 16 residues. Per germline, CDR1 SGHNT and CDR2 YYREEE (reference sequence). CDR3 DNA sequence: TGTGCCAGCAGCCTAGGTGCAGGGGCCTTGTACAATGAGCAGTTCTTC. Protein: CASSLGAGALYNEQFF.

This chain links TRBV15 with TRBJ2-5; D is uncertain. The germline V gene has CDR1 LNHNV and CDR2 YYDKDF (reference sequence). There are 17 residues in the CDR3. Trimming left V 1 base short and J 5 bases short, with 20 bases between. The CDR3 sequence is CATSRAIPRLSGETQYF. The CDR3 DNA is TGTGCCACCAGCAGAGCCATCCCCAGACTGTCCGGGGAGACCCAGTACTTC.

The V call is TRBV30, the J call TRBJ2-5, with unresolved D. With 3 bases removed from V and 4 bases from J, the gap between germline ends came to 9 bases. This CDR3 region has 12 residues. In germline, CDR1 is GTSNPN, CDR2 SVGIG (reference sequence). The CDR3 protein is CAWRNSPETQYF. The CDR3 region has the DNA TGTGCCTGGAGAAACAGTCCAGAGACCCAGTACTTC.

The rearrangement uses TRBV11-3 and TRBJ1-1; maybe TRBD1 (6 bases). V was trimmed by 2 bases and J by 6 bases, leaving 13 bases between them. This CDR3 contains 14 residues. Germline CDR1 reads SGHNT; CDR2 reads YENEEA. CDR3 amino acids: CASSLTGTTSEAFF. CDR3 in DNA: TGTGCCAGCAGCTTAACCGGGACAACGTCTGAAGCTTTCTTT.